The clone carrying this T cell receptor (beta chain) was observed a few times. What it binds is not known. The sample comes from a study of identical twins. Notes on the study in general: Twin pairs' shared out-of-frame alpha sequences were enriched in low generation probability. It was cross-sectional statistical analysis, not following the same donors, that the conclusions relied on.

Germline CDR1 is MNHEY and CDR2 is SVGAGI. This CDR3 spans 15 amino acids. V lost 2 bases and J lost 6, with 13 bases in between. With template switching, a universal primer site was added, and the cDNA carried unique molecular identifiers. TCRdb independently ran MiXCR on the 5' RACE reads; one entry per CDR3 protein. Here the sample spans roughly 350,000 distinct CDR3 sequences, about 9% being singletons. This sequence joins TRBV6-5 and TRBJ2-2; TRBD1 is a possible D gene (6 bases). Sequenced material: naive T cells sorted from blood. The TCR was taken from a woman aged 50 to 60 in good health. CDR3 residues: CASSYTRGGPGELFF. As DNA, the CDR3 is TGTGCCAGCAGTTACACCAGGGGTGGACCCGGGGAGCTGTTTTTT.